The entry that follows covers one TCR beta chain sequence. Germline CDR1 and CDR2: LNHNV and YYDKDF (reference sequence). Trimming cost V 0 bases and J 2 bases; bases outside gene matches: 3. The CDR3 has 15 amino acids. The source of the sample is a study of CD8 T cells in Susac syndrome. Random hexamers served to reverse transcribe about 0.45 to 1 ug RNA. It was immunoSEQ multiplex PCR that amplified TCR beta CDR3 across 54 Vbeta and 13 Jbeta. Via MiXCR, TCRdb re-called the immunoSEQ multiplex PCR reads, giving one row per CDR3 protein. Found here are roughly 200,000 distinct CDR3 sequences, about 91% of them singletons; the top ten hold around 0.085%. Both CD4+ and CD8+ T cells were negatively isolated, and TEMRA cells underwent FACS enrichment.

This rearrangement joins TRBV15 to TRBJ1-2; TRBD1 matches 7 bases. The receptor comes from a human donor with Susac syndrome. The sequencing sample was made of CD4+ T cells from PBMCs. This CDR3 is CATSRDGQANYGYTF. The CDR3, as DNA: TGTGCCACCAGCAGAGATGGACAGGCCAACTATGGCTACACCTTC.